The TCR beta chain described here comes from a study of CD8+CD57+ T cells in acquired aplastic anemia. Study details: Sorted CD4+ and CD8+ cells gave an average of roughly 3 ug of DNA.

The TCR beta profiling, which covered VDJ combination and CDR3 sequence, was carried out using genomic DNA as the template. Each CDR3 protein gets one entry after TCRdb re-called the reads with MiXCR. The table lists about 160,000 distinct CDR3 sequences, less than 60% of them singletons. CDR3 length equals 15 residues. J was trimmed by 4 bases and V by 4 bases; bases with no gene match: 10. The germline V gene has CDR1 SNHLY and CDR2 FYNNEI. This clonotype occurred many times. The antigen is unknown. Notes on the study in general: Fewer than 35 shared CD8+ CDR3s appeared highly expressed within patients' immunodominant clones.

An expansion of CD8+CD57+ cells by flow cytometry had been shown in patients chosen for sequencing. Every patient presented with severe acquired aplastic anemia. V is TRBV2 and J is TRBJ2-7; 7 nucleotides line up with TRBD2. The specimen was sorted CD4+, CD8+, or CD8+CD57+ T cells (not recorded which) from PBMCs. This TCR derives from a human donor with aplastic anemia. The CDR3 bases are TGTGCCAGCAGTGTCCTTTCAAGCGGGACTTACGAGCAGTACTTC. Its translation: CASSVLSSGTYEQYF.